This T cell receptor (beta chain) was sequenced in a study of identical twins. Findings of the study overall: For cord blood, abundant beta clonotypes had fewer insertions, unlike memory repertoires, which showed none.

As for this clonotype: As yet, its antigen is unknown.

One entry per CDR3 protein results from TCRdb running MiXCR on the 5' RACE reads. Here the sample spans about 890,000 distinct CDR3 sequences, roughly an eighth being singletons. CDR3 length: 15 residues. The V gene lost 2 bases and the J gene lost 3 bases, with 13 bases spanning the gap. The data also belong to a second study, concerning yellow fever vaccine responses in identical twins.

The chain links TRBV12-3 or TRBV12-4 to TRBJ1-2; D gene uncertain. The sequenced sample consisted of PBMCs. The source is a woman between 18 and 30 years old in good health. The CDR3, as DNA: TGTGCCAGCAGTTTAAAGTTGAAGGTCCACTATGGCTACACCTTC. Its protein is CASSLKLKVHYGYTF.